Below, 5 T cell receptor beta chains from the same sample are listed, as sequenced in a study of cytomegalovirus exposure and HLA in healthy donors. PCR primers comprised 60 Vbeta and 13 Jbeta primers. Sequenced by immunoSEQ multiplex PCR; TCRdb stores in-frame clones only, minus some. The profile shows 100,000 to 150,000 clones, 81% of them singletons. The sample consisted of PBMCs. The source is a man between 18 and 35 years old in good health and CMV-seronegative.

The V gene is TRBV4-3, the J gene TRBJ1-1, with D unclear. Germline loops: CDR1 LGHNA, CDR2 YSLEER. CDR3 length equals 14 residues. V shed 2 bases and J shed 6 bases, with 13 bases lying between them. The CDR3 loop reads CASSQLPGSSEAFF. CDR3 nucleotide sequence: TGCGCCAGCAGCCAACTCCCGGGAAGCTCTGAAGCTTTCTTT.

The CDR3 spells CASSQTRGYEQYF. DNA of the CDR3: TGCGCCAGCAGCCAAACCAGGGGATACGAGCAGTACTTC. The gene calls are TRBV4-3 and TRBJ2-7, with a weak D call TRBD1 (6 bases). Trimming took off 2 bases at V and 4 bases at J, with 9 bases between the two ends. This CDR3 has 13 residues. The germline gives CDR1 LGHNA, CDR2 YSLEER.

The chain joins TRBV9 to TRBJ2-5; the D gene is possibly TRBD1 (6 bases). V lost 3 bases, J lost 6 bases, and 18 bases lay in between. The V gene's germline CDR1 is SGDLS and CDR2 YYNGEE. The CDR3 extends over 15 amino acids. CDR3 nucleotides: TGTGCCAGCAGCGCGATGGCTACAGGGCAAAAGACCCAGTACTTC. Translated, it gives CASSAMATGQKTQYF.

This chain connects TRBV19 to TRBJ2-5; the D gene is possibly TRBD2 (6 bases). Trimming took 5 bases from V and 7 from J, leaving 20 bases between them. The V gene's germline CDR1 is LNHDA and CDR2 SQIVND (reference sequence). CDR3 size: 15 residues. Written as DNA, the CDR3 is TGTGCCAGTAGTCATGGCGGGGAACCCAAAGGGACCCAGTACTTC. This codes for CASSHGGEPKGTQYF.

The V call is TRBV28, the J call TRBJ2-2; a weak D match, TRBD1 (5 bases). V was pared by 6 bases and J by 1 base, with 12 bases between. This CDR3 is 15 amino acids long. Germline V lookup: CDR1 MDHEN, CDR2 SYDVKM. DNA for the CDR3: TGTGCCAGCAGCCGGACACATGGGAACACCGGGGAGCTGTTTTTT. Translation: CASSRTHGNTGELFF.